This is a list of T cell receptor beta chains from one sample in a study of blood T cell repertoires in COVID-19. Sequenced by immunoSEQ multiplex PCR; TCRdb stores in-frame clones only, minus some. The table has about 81,000 clones, more than 75% seen once. Material for sequencing was peripheral blood. The source of these receptors is a woman in her seventies with acute or convalescent COVID-19. The CDR3 runs from the conserved cysteine through the conserved F or W. The order of the fields is D gene, clone size, J gene, V gene, CDR3 DNA, CDR3 protein. A D gene is named only where the DNA matches it firmly. Rows may omit the clone size; those that give it use once, few, many or a size class.

d_gene: TRBD2; abundance: NA; j_gene: TRBJ2-1; v_gene: TRBV15; CDR3nt: TGTGCCACCAGCCGGACTAGCGGGAGTAACCGACTGAGCAATGAGCAGTTCTTC; CDR3aa: CATSRTSGSNRLSNEQFF
d_gene: NA; abundance: few; j_gene: TRBJ1-2; v_gene: TRBV10-3; CDR3nt: TGTGCCATCAGTAGAGCCTCAGGGGATGGCTACACCTTC; CDR3aa: CAISRASGDGYTF
d_gene: TRBD1; abundance: NA; j_gene: TRBJ1-1; v_gene: TRBV7-6; CDR3nt: TGTGCCAGCAGCTTTCGGACAGGTTTGAACACTGAAGCTTTCTTT; CDR3aa: CASSFRTGLNTEAFF
d_gene: TRBD1; abundance: NA; j_gene: TRBJ1-5; v_gene: TRBV6-5; CDR3nt: TGTGCCAGCAGACCAGGACAGGGCGGCAATCAGCCCCAGCATTTT; CDR3aa: CASRPGQGGNQPQHF
d_gene: NA; abundance: NA; j_gene: TRBJ2-2; v_gene: TRBV21-1; CDR3nt: TGTGCCAGGCGGGTGTATTCCCGGAAAAGGCTGGGTACCGGGGAGCTGTTTTTT; CDR3aa: CARRVYSRKRLGTGELFF
d_gene: TRBD2; abundance: NA; j_gene: TRBJ2-6; v_gene: TRBV4-3; CDR3nt: TGCGCCAGCAGCAAACGGGGGGAGGGGGCCAACGTCCTGACTTTC; CDR3aa: CASSKRGEGANVLTF
d_gene: TRBD2; abundance: NA; j_gene: TRBJ2-5; v_gene: TRBV10-3; CDR3nt: TGTGCCATCGCAGCTAGCGGGGAACAAGAGACCCAGTACTTC; CDR3aa: CAIAASGEQETQYF
d_gene: NA; abundance: NA; j_gene: TRBJ1-6; v_gene: TRBV28; CDR3nt: TGTGCCAGCAGTTTGCGGGGTAGGAATTCACCCCTCCACTTT; CDR3aa: CASSLRGRNSPLHF
d_gene: TRBD1; abundance: NA; j_gene: TRBJ2-5; v_gene: TRBV11-2; CDR3nt: TGTGCCAGCAGCTTAGCCGACAGGGGGGGCCAAGAGACCCAGTACTTC; CDR3aa: CASSLADRGGQETQYF
d_gene: TRBD1; abundance: NA; j_gene: TRBJ2-3; v_gene: TRBV5-1; CDR3nt: TGCGCCAGCAGCTTCCGGGACAGAGGCACAGATACGCAGTATTTT; CDR3aa: CASSFRDRGTDTQYF
d_gene: NA; abundance: NA; j_gene: TRBJ2-2; v_gene: TRBV24-1; CDR3nt: TGTGCCACCAGTACCCAGGGTCGCGGGGAGCTGTTTTTT; CDR3aa: CATSTQGRGELFF
d_gene: NA; abundance: NA; j_gene: TRBJ1-2; v_gene: TRBV4-1; CDR3nt: TGCGCCAGCAGCCTTACCGGACAGTTTAACTATGGCTACACCTTC; CDR3aa: CASSLTGQFNYGYTF
d_gene: TRBD2; abundance: once; j_gene: TRBJ2-1; v_gene: TRBV7-2; CDR3nt: TGTGCCAGCAGCTTTAGTGGTCGAAGCGGGACTAATGAGCAGTTCTTC; CDR3aa: CASSFSGRSGTNEQFF
d_gene: TRBD1; abundance: NA; j_gene: TRBJ1-1; v_gene: TRBV2; CDR3nt: TGTGCCAGCAGTGAGGTTCCGGGACAGGGGGTCACTGAAGCTTTCTTT; CDR3aa: CASSEVPGQGVTEAFF